This TCR beta chain was sequenced during a study of T-cell reconstitution after alpha-beta-depleted transplantation in children. Unique molecular identifiers were incorporated into the prepared TCRbeta library. TCRdb re-derived calls from the PCR reads in MiXCR, one entry per CDR3 protein. The sample gives 380,000 or so distinct CDR3 sequences, about an eighth of which show up once; 3.5% to 4.5% is in the top ten. The CDR3 consists of 14 residues. Germline-derived CDR1 and CDR2 are WSHSY and SAAADI. V was shortened by 3 bases and J by 4 bases, with 12 bases between the two germline ends. The input for sequencing was PBMCs, taken from the stem cell graft. The TCR originated in a human donor who donated a stem cell graft to a child with Fanconi anemia. V usage is TRBV10-2 and J usage is TRBJ1-2, with a possible D match to TRBD1 (5 bases). The CDR3 loop reads CASSESGIVYGYTF. In DNA form, the CDR3 reads TGCGCCAGCAGTGAATCAGGGATCGTCTATGGCTACACCTTC.